The 9 T cell receptor beta chains given below trace back to one sample, sequenced in a study of PD-1 blockade in classical Hodgkin lymphoma. Produced via immunoSEQ multiplex PCR; TCRdb's table is partial and in-frame only. The sample includes about 20,000 clones, around 73% of them seen just once. After autologous stem cell transplantation all patients relapsed, and prior brentuximab vedotin exposure differed between cohorts. The sample here was peripheral blood mononuclear cells (PBMCs), taken before the second cycle of nivolumab. Source of these receptors: a human donor with classical Hodgkin lymphoma.

The chain carries TRBV4-1 and TRBJ2-5; D possibly corresponds to TRBD2 (5 bases). The CDR3 runs to 14 residues. The germline V and J ends were trimmed by 1 base and 0 bases, with 6 bases remaining between them. Germline CDR1 reads MGHRA; CDR2 reads YSYEKL. The CDR3 is CASSQGTHQETQYF. As DNA, the CDR3 is TGCGCCAGCAGCCAAGGGACTCACCAAGAGACCCAGTACTTC.

A single count supports this clone. The V gene is TRBV27, the J gene TRBJ1-5; maybe TRBD1 (5 bases). The CDR3 runs 14 residues. Trimming left V 4 bases short and J 0 bases short, with 7 bases between. Germline V gene sequence: CDR1 MNHEY, CDR2 SMNVEV (reference sequence). The DNA for the CDR3 is TGTGCCAGCAGTTCACAGGCTAGCAATCAGCCCCAGCATTTT. Its protein product is CASSSQASNQPQHF.

The chain employs TRBV5-5 and TRBJ2-1; 11 nucleotides align to TRBD2. CDR1 and CDR2 (germline): SGHKS, YYEKEE (reference sequence). Trimming cost V 3 bases and J 12 bases; bases outside gene matches: 8. This CDR3 is 14 amino acids long. The CDR3 DNA follows: TGTGCCAGCAGCTGGAAGACTAGCGGGACTCCGCAGTTCTTC. This gives the protein CASSWKTSGTPQFF.

This rearrangement joins TRBV5-8 to TRBJ2-1; TRBD2 agrees at 8 bases. Trimming removed 4 bases from V and 4 bases from J; junction bases left unmatched: 13. Germline V CDR1 and CDR2: SGHTS, YDEGEE. The CDR3 spans 17 residues. The CDR3 protein is CASSHVGTSRSYNEQFF. CDR3 in DNA: TGTGCCAGCAGCCACGTCGGGACTAGTAGATCATACAATGAGCAGTTCTTC. Full variable domain (missing parts from reference TRBV5-8 and TRBJ2-1): EAGVTQSPTHLIKTRGQQATLRCSPISGHTSVYWYQQALGLGLQFLLWYDEGEERNRGNFPPRFSGRQFPNYSSELNVNALELEDSALYLCASSHVGTSRSYNEQFFGPGTRLTVL.

This chain joins TRBV11-2 and TRBJ2-7; D uncertain. This CDR3 is 13 amino acids long. In germline, CDR1 is SGHAT, CDR2 FQNNGV. Trimming stripped 3 bases from V and 0 bases from J, with 6 bases between. CDR3 amino acids: CASSFPGSYEQYF. The CDR3 DNA reads as TGTGCCAGCAGCTTTCCGGGCTCCTACGAGCAGTACTTC.

The chain joins TRBV11-3 to TRBJ2-3; a weak D match, TRBD1 (6 bases). The V end was cut by 4 bases, the J end by 0 bases, with 11 bases between. The CDR3 is 15 residues long. The V gene's germline CDR1 is SGHNT and CDR2 YENEEA. DNA of the CDR3: TGTGCCAGCAGCTGGGGGACATCTAGCACAGATACGCAGTATTTT. It specifies CASSWGTSSTDTQYF.

The chain links TRBV6-5 to TRBJ1-5; D is unclear. With 6 bases removed from V and 5 bases from J, the gap between germline ends came to 11 bases. The CDR3 contains 13 residues. The germline CDR1 and CDR2 sequences are MNHEY and SVGAGI. CDR3 protein: CASSLDGYQPQHF. In DNA, the CDR3 is TGTGCCAGCAGCCTTGACGGCTATCAGCCCCAGCATTTT.

The count of this clone is one. V is TRBV13 and J is TRBJ2-3, with D unresolved. The V and J ends lost 2 bases and 0 bases respectively, with 6 bases between them. This CDR3 comprises 14 residues. Germline V lookup: CDR1 PRHDT, CDR2 FYEKMQ (reference sequence). The CDR3: CASSLQLSTDTQYF. Here the CDR3 DNA reads TGTGCCAGCAGCTTACAGTTAAGCACAGATACGCAGTATTTT.

J is TRBJ1-2 and V is TRBV6-1; 7 bases agree with TRBD1. V dropped 1 base and J dropped 5; count of bases not matched to a gene: 4. Germline values: CDR1 MNHNS, CDR2 SASEGT. The CDR3 runs to 14 residues. CDR3 bases: TGTGCCAGCAGTGAAGGACAGGGAACATATGGCTACACCTTC. It yields the protein CASSEGQGTYGYTF.